The sequence of this T cell receptor (beta chain) was determined in a study of T cells after yellow fever vaccination. Across the study: In the case of low-cell-number fractions, SMART-Seq v4 Ultra Low Input was used for preparation. The study's findings and limits: Some clonotypes, a small share, were shared between CD4 and CD8 compartments. Reappearance after the booster was observed for most primary-vaccination clones (about 96% CD4, roughly 88% CD8).

Trimming removed 0 bases at V and 6 bases at J, with 17 bases between. The CDR3 length is 16 residues. In germline, CDR1 is LGHNA, CDR2 YSLEER. As concerns this clonotype: Its antigen remains unknown.

A 5'RACE template-switching step, the method used to make TCR cDNA, added a universal primer site and UMIs. TCRdb ran MiXCR on the 5' RACE reads and lists one entry per CDR3 protein. Of 620,000 or so distinct CDR3 sequences listed, roughly a sixth are singletons. This sequence joins TRBV4-3 and TRBJ1-1; TRBD1 is a possible D gene (6 bases). This sample comprised PBMCs, obtained 5 to 6 days after the first yellow fever vaccination. This TCR was sampled from a man between 18 and 29 years old who received the YFV17D yellow fever vaccine. CDR3 nucleotides: TGCGCCAGCAGCCAAGATTCAGGGGACGCGGTTGCTGAAGCTTTCTTT. It codes for CASSQDSGDAVAEAFF.